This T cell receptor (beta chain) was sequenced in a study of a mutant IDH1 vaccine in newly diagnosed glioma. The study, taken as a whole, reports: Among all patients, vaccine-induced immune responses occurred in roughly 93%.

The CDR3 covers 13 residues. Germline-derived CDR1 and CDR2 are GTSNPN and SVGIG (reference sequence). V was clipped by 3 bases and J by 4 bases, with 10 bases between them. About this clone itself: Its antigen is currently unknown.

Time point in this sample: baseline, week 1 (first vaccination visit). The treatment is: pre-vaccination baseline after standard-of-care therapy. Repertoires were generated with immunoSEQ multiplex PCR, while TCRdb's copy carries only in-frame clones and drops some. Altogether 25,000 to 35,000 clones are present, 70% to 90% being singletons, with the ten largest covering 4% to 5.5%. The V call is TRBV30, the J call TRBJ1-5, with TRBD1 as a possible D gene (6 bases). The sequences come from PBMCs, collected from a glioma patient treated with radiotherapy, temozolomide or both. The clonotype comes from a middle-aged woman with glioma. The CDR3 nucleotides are TGTGCCTGGAGCTCCCAGGGGAATCAGCCCCAGCATTTT. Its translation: CAWSSQGNQPQHF.